These T cell receptor beta chains were read from a single sample in a study of tumor-infiltrating lymphocytes in primary liver carcinoma. TCRdb ran MiXCR on the multiplex PCR reads and lists one entry per CDR3 protein. In the table there are about 130,000 distinct CDR3 sequences, under 65% of which are singletons. Sequenced sample: liver tumor tissue from sampling region 3. Receptors originate from a woman aged 55-70 years with primary liver carcinoma and hepatitis B virus infection. CDR3s include the opening cysteine and the closing phenylalanine or tryptophan. A D gene is named only where the DNA matches it firmly. Clone size appears in some rows only: once, few, many, or a class for an expanded clone.

cdr3_nt,cdr3_aa,clone_size,j_call,v_call,d_call
TGTGCCAGCAGCTTATCGGGGGGAACACTAGCGGGAGATCAAGAGACCCAGTACTTC,CASSLSGGTLAGDQETQYF,NA,TRBJ2-5,TRBV7-3,TRBD2
TGTGCCAGCAGCTTATATGAGACAGGGGACAGCAATGAGCAGTTCTTC,CASSLYETGDSNEQFF,NA,TRBJ2-1,TRBV7-2,TRBD1
TGTGCCGGCAGCCCCTCATTCGGGACAGGGGGTTTGAATGAGCAGTTCTTC,CAGSPSFGTGGLNEQFF,NA,TRBJ2-1,TRBV5-6,TRBD1
TGTGCCTGGAGTGAATTCGGAACCACAGATACGCAGTATTTT,CAWSEFGTTDTQYF,many,TRBJ2-3,TRBV30,NA
TGTGCCAGCAGCTGGGGGACAGAGGTTTCGCCCCCCCACTTT,CASSWGTEVSPPHF,NA,TRBJ1-6,TRBV5-6,TRBD1
TGCGGCGTTGGTTCTGGGGGACAGGGTCTAGAGACCCCGTACTTC,CGVGSGGQGLETPYF,NA,TRBJ2-5,TRBV29-1,TRBD1
TGTGCCAGCAGCTCCAGGAGTAGCGGTACCTTATCTGGGGCCAACGTCCTGACTTTC,CASSSRSSGTLSGANVLTF,NA,TRBJ2-6,TRBV7-9,NA
TGTGCCAACAACTTCGGACTAGCGGGAGACAATGGGCAGTTCTTC,CANNFGLAGDNGQFF,once,TRBJ2-1,TRBV11-1,TRBD2
TGTGCCATCAAACCGGGACTAGCGGGAGGGCTCAATGAGCAGTTCTTC,CAIKPGLAGGLNEQFF,NA,TRBJ2-1,TRBV10-3,TRBD2
TGTGCCAGCAGCCTTCAGGGCGCCAGGGCCAACATCCTGACTTTC,CASSLQGARANILTF,NA,TRBJ2-6,TRBV11-2,NA
TGTGCCAGCAGACCCATTAGCGGGAGTCACAATGAGCAGTTCTTC,CASRPISGSHNEQFF,NA,TRBJ2-1,TRBV12-3/TRBV12-4,TRBD2
TGTGCCAGCAGTTCGTGGACGGAGCCCTACGAGCAGTACTTC,CASSSWTEPYEQYF,NA,TRBJ2-7,TRBV11-2,NA
TGTGCCAACAGCTATTGGCTGGGGGAGCTGTTTTTT,CANSYWLGELFF,NA,TRBJ2-2,TRBV11-2,NA
NA,CDSSTSGQTYSNQPQHF,NA,TRBJ1-5,TRBV28,NA